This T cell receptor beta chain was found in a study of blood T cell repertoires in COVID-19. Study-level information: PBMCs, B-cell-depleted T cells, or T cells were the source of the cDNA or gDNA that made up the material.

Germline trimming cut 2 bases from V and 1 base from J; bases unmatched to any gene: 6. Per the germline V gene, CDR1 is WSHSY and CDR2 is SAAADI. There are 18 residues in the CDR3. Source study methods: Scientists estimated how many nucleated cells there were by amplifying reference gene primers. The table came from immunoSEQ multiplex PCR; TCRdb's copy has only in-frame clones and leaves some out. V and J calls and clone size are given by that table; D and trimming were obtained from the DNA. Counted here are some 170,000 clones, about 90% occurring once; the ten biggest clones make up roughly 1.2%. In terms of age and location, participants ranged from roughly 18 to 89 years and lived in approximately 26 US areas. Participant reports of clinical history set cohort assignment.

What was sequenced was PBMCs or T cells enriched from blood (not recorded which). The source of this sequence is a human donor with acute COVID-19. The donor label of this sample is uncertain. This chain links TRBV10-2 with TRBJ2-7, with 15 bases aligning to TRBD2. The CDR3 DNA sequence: TGCGCCAGCAGTGAGGGTAGGACTAGCGGGGGGGATTCCTACGAGCAGTACTTC. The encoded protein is CASSEGRTSGGDSYEQYF.